This T cell receptor (beta chain) was obtained from a study of tumor and adjacent non-tumor tissue in lung cancer. This sample's RNA came from whole unsorted tissue. TCRbeta libraries were built with three rounds of nested PCR, modified from ARM-PCR. TCRdb re-called the multiplex PCR reads with MiXCR, one entry per CDR3 protein. The profile shows under 150,000 distinct CDR3 sequences, around two thirds of them singletons. This CDR3 has 16 residues. Germline lookup yields CDR1 SGHDT and CDR2 YYEEEE. J gave up 4 bases and V 4 bases, and 10 bases lay outside the gene matches. Sequenced input: lung tumor tissue. This receptor was identified in a man aged 55 to 70 with small cell lung cancer. The chain employs TRBV5-6 and TRBJ2-3, with 9 bases that match TRBD2. Written as DNA, the CDR3 is TGTGCCAGCAGCATCATTACTAGCGGGCTAGCAGATACGCAGTATTTT. As protein: CASSIITSGLADTQYF. Complete variable domain (other parts from reference TRBV5-6 and TRBJ2-3): DAGVTQSPTHLIKTRGQQVTLRCSPKSGHDTVSWYQQALGQGPQFIFQYYEEEERQRGNFPDRFSGHQFPNYSSELNVNALLLGDSALYLCASSIITSGLADTQYFGPGTRLTVL.